This TCR beta chain emerged from a study of glioma-infiltrating T cells after dendritic cell vaccination. Study-level information: The vaccine used monocyte-derived dendritic cells pulsed overnight with autologous tumor lysate. Overall study results and limits: The cohort had few patients with full blood and tumor sets.

Turning to this clone: Its specificity is not known.

Per the germline V gene, CDR1 is LNHDA and CDR2 is SQIVND (reference sequence). V lost 5 bases, J lost 0 bases, and 7 bases lay in between. The CDR3 totals 13 residues. PBMC were collected before vaccination, two weeks after the third vaccination, and at progression. Amplification used 60 V beta primers and 13 J beta primers. Sequencing was performed with immunoSEQ multiplex PCR; in TCRdb, only in-frame clones are kept and a portion is missing. This sample has about 92,000 clones; around 86% occur once, and the top ten carry about a sixth. Here the sequenced sample was blood, taken before dendritic cell vaccination. The J gene is TRBJ2-5, the V gene TRBV19; D ambiguous. The receptor was derived from a human donor with glioblastoma. Written as DNA, the CDR3 is TGTGCCAGTAGTCCGTCGTACCAAGAGACCCAGTACTTC. Protein sequence: CASSPSYQETQYF. Full variable domain (remainder filled in from reference TRBV19 and TRBJ2-5): DGGITQSPKYLFRKEGQNVTLSCEQNLNHDAMYWYRQDPGQGLRLIYYSQIVNDFQKGDIAEGYSVSREKKESFPLTVTSAQKNPTAFYLCASSPSYQETQYFGPGTRLLVL.